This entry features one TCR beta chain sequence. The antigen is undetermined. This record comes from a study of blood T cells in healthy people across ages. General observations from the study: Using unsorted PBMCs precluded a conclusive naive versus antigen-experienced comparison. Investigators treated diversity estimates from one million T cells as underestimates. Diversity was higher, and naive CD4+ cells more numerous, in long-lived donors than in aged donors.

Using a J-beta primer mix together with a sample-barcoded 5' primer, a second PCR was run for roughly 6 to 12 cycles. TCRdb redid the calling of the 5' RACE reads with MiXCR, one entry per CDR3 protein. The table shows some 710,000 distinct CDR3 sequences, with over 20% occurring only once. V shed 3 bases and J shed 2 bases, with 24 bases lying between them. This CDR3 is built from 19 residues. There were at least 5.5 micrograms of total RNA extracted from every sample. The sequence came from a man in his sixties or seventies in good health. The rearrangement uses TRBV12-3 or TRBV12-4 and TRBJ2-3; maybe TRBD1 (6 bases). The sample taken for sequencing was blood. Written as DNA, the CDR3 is TGTGCCAGCAGTTTGGAGGACAGATCAGTAAATTCACACACAGATACGCAGTATTTT. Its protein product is CASSLEDRSVNSHTDTQYF.